This TCR beta chain was identified in a study of blood T cell repertoires in COVID-19. Authors' methods: Estimation of nucleated cell counts relied on the amplification of reference gene primers. Assay used: immunoSEQ multiplex PCR; TCRdb lists only in-frame clones, some missing. V and J calls and clone size follow that table, whereas D and trimming were derived from the DNA. Of 90,000 to 130,000 clones in the sample, around 80% are singletons; the top ten hold around 4%. The TCR comes from a woman over 75 with acute or convalescent COVID-19. Sequencing was carried out using peripheral blood.

For the CDR3, the DNA is TGTGCCAGGCCGCATTGGGCTAGCGGGAGGGCCGAGCAGTTCTTC. Residues: CARPHWASGRAEQFF. The rearrangement links TRBV27 to TRBJ2-1, with TRBD2 identical over 12 bases. After removal of 9 bases from V and 10 bases from J, the junction contained 13 bases not matched to a gene. Germline V gene lookup returns CDR1 MNHEY and CDR2 SMNVEV (reference sequence). The CDR3 consists of 15 residues.